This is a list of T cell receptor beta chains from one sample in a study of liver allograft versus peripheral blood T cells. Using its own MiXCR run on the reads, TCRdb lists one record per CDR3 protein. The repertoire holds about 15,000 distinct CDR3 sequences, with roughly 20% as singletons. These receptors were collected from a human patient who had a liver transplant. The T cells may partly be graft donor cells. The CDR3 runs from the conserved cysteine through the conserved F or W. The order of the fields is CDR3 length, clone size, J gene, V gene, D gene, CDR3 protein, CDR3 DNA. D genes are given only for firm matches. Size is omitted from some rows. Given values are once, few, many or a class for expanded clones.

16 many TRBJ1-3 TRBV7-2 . CASSTRDRLGGNTIYF TGTGCCAGCAGCACCCGAGACAGGTTAGGCGGAAACACCATATATTTT
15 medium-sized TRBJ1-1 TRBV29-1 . CSGTGGWGMNTEAFF TGCAGCGGGACCGGGGGCTGGGGCATGAACACTGAAGCTTTCTTT
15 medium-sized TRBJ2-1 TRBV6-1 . CASSDQPGRYNEQFF TGTGCCAGCAGTGATCAGCCGGGGAGATACAATGAGCAGTTCTTC
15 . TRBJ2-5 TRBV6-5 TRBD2 CASSYSTSGVETQYF TGTGCCAGCAGTTACTCGACTAGCGGGGTTGAGACCCAGTACTTC
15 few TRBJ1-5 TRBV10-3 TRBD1 CAISGDRGRGQPQHF TGTGCCATCAGTGGGGACAGGGGGCGAGGACAGCCCCAGCATTTT
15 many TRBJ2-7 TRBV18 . CASSPQGPLRDEQYF TGTGCCAGCTCGCCCCAGGGTCCCCTAAGGGACGAGCAGTACTTC
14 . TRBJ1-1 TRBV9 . CASSAGLGNTEAFF TGTGCCAGCAGCGCGGGACTGGGGAACACTGAAGCTTTCTTT
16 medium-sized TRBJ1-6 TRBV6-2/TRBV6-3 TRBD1 CASSYRTGSYNSPLHF TGTGCCAGCAGTTATCGGACAGGGTCCTATAATTCACCCCTCCACTTT
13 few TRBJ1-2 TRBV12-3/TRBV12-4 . CASTSPPGYGYTF TGTGCCAGCACCTCCCCTCCGGGCTATGGCTACACCTTC
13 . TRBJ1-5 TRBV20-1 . CSAVRDSNQPQHF TGCAGTGCAGTAAGAGATAGCAATCAGCCCCAGCATTTT
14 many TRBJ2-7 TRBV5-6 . CASSLAGESYEQYF TGTGCCAGCAGCTTGGCAGGGGAATCCTACGAGCAGTACTTC
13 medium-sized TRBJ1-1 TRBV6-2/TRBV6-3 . CASSYQGKTEAFF TGTGCCAGCAGTTACCAGGGTAAGACTGAAGCTTTCTTT
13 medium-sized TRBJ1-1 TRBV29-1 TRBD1 CSVDGTGNTEAFF TGCAGCGTTGACGGGACAGGGAACACTGAAGCTTTCTTT
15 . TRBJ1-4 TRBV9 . CASSPGTATNEKLFF TGTGCCAGCAGCCCCGGGACGGCAACTAATGAAAAACTGTTTTTT
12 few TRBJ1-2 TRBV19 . CASSKGRYGYTF TGTGCCAGTAGTAAGGGACGCTATGGCTACACCTTC
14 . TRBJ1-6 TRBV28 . CASSSSFVNSPLHF TGTGCCAGCAGTTCGTCGTTCGTGAATTCACCCCTCCACTTT
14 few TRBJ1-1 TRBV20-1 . CSARGLTGNTEAFF TGCAGTGCTAGAGGACTTACGGGCAACACTGAAGCTTTCTTT
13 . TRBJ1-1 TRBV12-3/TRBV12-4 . CASRDRMNTEAFF TGTGCCAGCAGGGACAGAATGAACACTGAAGCTTTCTTT
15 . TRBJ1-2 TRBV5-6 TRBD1 CASSLGGTGGQGYTF TGTGCCAGCAGCTTGGGGGGGACAGGGGGCCAAGGCTACACCTTC
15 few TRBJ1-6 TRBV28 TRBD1 CASSLSDRDNSPLHF TGTGCCAGCAGTCTTTCGGACAGGGATAATTCACCCCTCCACTTT
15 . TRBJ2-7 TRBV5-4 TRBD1 CASSPGDRATHEQYF TGTGCCAGCAGCCCCGGGGACAGGGCTACCCACGAGCAGTACTTC
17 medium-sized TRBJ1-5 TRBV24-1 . CATSDPHQIPEAQPQHF TGTGCCACCAGTGACCCACATCAGATTCCGGAGGCTCAGCCCCAGCATTTT
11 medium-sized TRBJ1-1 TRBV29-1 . CSGGWNTEAFF TGCAGCGGGGGCTGGAACACTGAAGCTTTCTTT
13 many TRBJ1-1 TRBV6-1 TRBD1 CASTGDRETEAFF TGTGCCAGCACGGGGGACAGGGAGACTGAAGCTTTCTTT
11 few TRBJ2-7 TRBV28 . CATTLGYEQYF TGTGCCACCACCCTGGGATACGAGCAGTACTTC
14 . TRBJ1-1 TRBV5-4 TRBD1 CASSSGTVESEAFF TGTGCCAGCAGCTCCGGGACAGTCGAGTCTGAAGCTTTCTTT
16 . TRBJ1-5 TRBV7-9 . CASSDEGEPQNQPQHF TGTGCCAGCAGCGACGAAGGAGAGCCCCAAAATCAGCCCCAGCATTTT
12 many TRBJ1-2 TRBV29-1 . CSVQRANYGYTF TGCAGCGTCCAGCGAGCTAACTATGGCTACACCTTC
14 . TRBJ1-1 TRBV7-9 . CASSLGQIYTEDFF TGTGCCAGCAGCCTAGGACAGATATACACTGAAGATTTCTTT
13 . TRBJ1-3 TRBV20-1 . CSAWAGAGNTIYF TGCAGTGCCTGGGCAGGGGCTGGAAACACCATATATTTT
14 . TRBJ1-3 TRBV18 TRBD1 CASSPSRQGVTIYF TGTGCCAGCTCACCGTCTCGACAGGGGGTCACCATATATTTT
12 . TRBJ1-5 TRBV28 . CASSTANQPQHF TGTGCCAGCAGTACCGCCAATCAGCCCCAGCATTTT
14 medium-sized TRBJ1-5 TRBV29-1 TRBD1 CSVRDSPSNQPQHF TGCAGCGTCCGGGACAGCCCTAGCAATCAGCCCCAGCATTTT
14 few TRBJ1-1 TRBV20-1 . CSARARIGETEAFF TGCAGTGCTAGAGCCAGAATAGGGGAAACTGAAGCTTTCTTT
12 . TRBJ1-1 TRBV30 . CAWSRWNTEAFF TGTGCCTGGAGTCGATGGAACACTGAAGCTTTCTTT
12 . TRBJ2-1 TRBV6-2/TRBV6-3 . CASSRERGEQFF TGTGCCAGCAGCCGCGAAAGAGGTGAGCAGTTCTTC
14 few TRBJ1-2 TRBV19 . CASSERTAIYGYTF TGTGCCAGTAGTGAGAGGACAGCCATCTATGGCTACACCTTC
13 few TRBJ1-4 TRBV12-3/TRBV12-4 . CASTVGRSEKLFF TGTGCCAGCACTGTCGGCAGAAGTGAAAAACTGTTTTTT
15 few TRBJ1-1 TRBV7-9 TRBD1 CASSTRQGADTEAFF TGTGCCAGCAGCACCCGACAGGGGGCGGACACTGAAGCTTTCTTT
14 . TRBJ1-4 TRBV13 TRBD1 CASSRGTGDEKLFF TGTGCCAGCAGCCGCGGGACAGGGGATGAAAAACTGTTTTTT
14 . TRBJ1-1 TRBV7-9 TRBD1 CASSPTGGDTEAFF TGTGCCAGCAGCCCGACAGGGGGAGATACTGAAGCTTTCTTT
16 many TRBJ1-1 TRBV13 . CASSLQPGSMNTEAFF TGTGCCAGCAGCTTACAACCAGGGAGCATGAACACTGAAGCTTTCTTT
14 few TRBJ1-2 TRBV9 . CASSATSVSNGYTF TGTGCCAGCAGCGCAACAAGTGTTTCCAATGGCTACACCTTC
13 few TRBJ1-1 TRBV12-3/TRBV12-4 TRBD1 CASGRGLGTEAFF TGTGCCAGCGGAAGGGGGCTGGGCACTGAAGCTTTCTTT
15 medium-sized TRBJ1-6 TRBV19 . CASSIEDSYNSPLHF TGTGCCAGTAGTATAGAGGACTCCTATAATTCACCCCTCCACTTT
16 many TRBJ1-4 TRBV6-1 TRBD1 CASSEVPTGMNEKLFF TGTGCCAGCAGTGAAGTGCCGACAGGGATGAATGAAAAACTGTTTTTT